This T cell receptor (beta chain) appears in the sequencing data of a study of T cell repertoires in cytomegalovirus infection. Across the whole study: Based on public TCR beta signatures, there were indications of CMV infection and of a matching HLA type. Regarding the study as a whole: Dominating the ex vivo response were HLA-C-restricted CMV-specific TCR beta clonotypes. Cumulative public TCR beta family frequency identified carriers of CMV plus the relevant HLA.

The CDR3 is 13 residues long. Trimming took off 4 bases at V and 6 bases at J, with 12 bases between the two ends. Germline V CDR1 and CDR2: LGHDT, YNNKEL (reference sequence). Via MiXCR, TCRdb re-called the reads, giving one row per CDR3 protein. The top ten clones hold less than 9.5% of a sample with hundreds of thousands of distinct CDR3 sequences, 15% to 20% of them seen once. To note about this clonotype: Its antigen remains unidentified.

J is TRBJ1-1 and V is TRBV3-1; D is ambiguous. Sequences were obtained from PBMCs. This receptor was obtained from a human donor in good health (CMV status not recorded). Some clones in this sample may be carry-over from other donors' samples. CDR3 DNA: TGTGCCAGCAGCCCCAGCCGTAGTCCTGAAGCTTTCTTT. This codes for CASSPSRSPEAFF. The full variable domain, completed using reference TRBV3-1 and TRBJ1-1, is DTAVSQTPKYLVTQMGNDKSIKCEQNLGHDTMYWYKQDSKKFLKIMFSYNNKELIINETVPNRFSPKSPDKAHLNLHINSLELGDSAVYFCASSPSRSPEAFFGQGTRLTVV.